The 28 T cell receptor beta chains below all came from one sample that was sequenced in a study of cytotoxic CD8 clonotypes in ibrutinib-treated CLL listed by TCRdb under 2021. The library was made by the immunoSEQ multiplex PCR assay. TCRdb stores this immuneACCESS table with in-frame sequences only. Part of the clones is absent; in the studies checked, under half of the shortfall reflects unresolved V genes, and no reason is known for the rest. This sample has roughly 200,000 clones in its table, and over 55% of those were observed once. Together, the top ten hold around 15% of the sample. In the paper's terms, the time point label means: roughly 2 years on ibrutinib. The specimen was PBMCs, collected after 24 months of ibrutinib treatment. The receptor set was obtained from a human donor with chronic lymphocytic leukemia.

The V call is TRBV7-8, the J call TRBJ2-1; TRBD1 aligns across 7 bases. With 2 bases clipped from V and 9 bases from J, the junction kept 13 bases outside the gene matches. The CDR3 is 16 residues long. From germline, CDR1 is SGHVS and CDR2 FQNEAQ. The CDR3 DNA reads as TGTGCCAGCAGCTTAATGGGCCGCCCAAGGGACAGTGAGCAGTTCTTC. Protein product: CASSLMGRPRDSEQFF.

This chain connects TRBV7-9 to TRBJ1-1; D gene uncertain. CDR1 SEHNR and CDR2 FQNEAQ come from the germline V gene (reference sequence). The V end was cut by 4 bases, the J end by 3 bases, with 9 bases between. The CDR3 has 13 amino acids. This CDR3 is CASSYDVDTEAFF. In DNA form, the CDR3 reads TGTGCCAGCAGCTACGATGTGGACACTGAAGCTTTCTTT. The entire variable domain, with the rest obtained from reference TRBV7-9 and TRBJ1-1, is as follows: DTGVSQNPRHKITKRGQNVTFRCDPISEHNRLYWYRQTLGQGPEFLTYFQNEAQLEKSRLLSDRFSAERPKGSFSTLEIQRTEQGDSAMYLCASSYDVDTEAFFGQGTRLTVV.

CDR3 sequence: CASSQDARVSTNEKLFF. In DNA, the CDR3 is TGCGCCAGCAGCCAAGATGCCAGGGTGTCGACTAATGAAAAACTGTTTTTT. This sequence joins TRBV4-3 and TRBJ1-4; possibly TRBD1 for D (5 bases). This CDR3 has 17 amino acids. V dropped 0 bases and J dropped 2 bases, with 13 bases sitting between them. Germline V lookup: CDR1 LGHNA, CDR2 YSLEER.

This clone turned up a few times. The genes are TRBV11-1 and TRBJ2-7; D is possibly TRBD1 (6 bases). Germline loops: CDR1 SGHAT, CDR2 FQDESV (reference sequence). CDR3 length: 14 residues. Trimming removed 2 bases from V and 3 bases from J, with 11 bases in between. The CDR3 here is CASSLLQGSYEQYF. For the CDR3, the DNA is TGTGCCAGCAGCTTATTACAGGGAAGCTACGAGCAGTACTTC.

The V call is TRBV15, the J call TRBJ2-5; D ambiguous. Looked up from germline, CDR1 is LNHNV and CDR2 is YYDKDF (reference sequence). The V gene lost 5 bases and the J gene lost 5 bases, with 12 bases spanning the gap. This CDR3 contains 13 residues. This CDR3 is CATSGVGFETQYF. For the CDR3, the DNA is TGTGCCACCAGCGGAGTGGGGTTTGAGACCCAGTACTTC.

This chain joins TRBV18 and TRBJ2-1, with TRBD2 matching 10 bases. There are 14 residues in the CDR3. CDR1 is KGHSH, CDR2 LQKENI, per germline. CDR3 sequence: CATDSAGGYNEQFF. The CDR3 nucleotides read TGTGCTACCGATTCAGCGGGAGGGTACAATGAGCAGTTCTTC.

This chain joins TRBV7-3 and TRBJ2-7, with D unresolved. Germline loops: CDR1 SGHTA, CDR2 FQGTGA. Trimming took off 3 bases at V and 5 bases at J, with 11 bases between the two ends. This CDR3 is built from 13 residues. The CDR3 region has the DNA TGTGCCAGCAGCTTCCAAGGGAAGGACGAGCAGTACTTC. It specifies CASSFQGKDEQYF.

V and J are TRBV28 and TRBJ2-2, with TRBD2 identical over 11 bases. The V segment lost 7 bases and the J segment 4 bases; nucleotides outside the gene matches: 11. CDR3 length equals 17 residues. The germline V gene has CDR1 MDHEN and CDR2 SYDVKM. The CDR3 region has the DNA TGTGCCAGCACCCCACTAGCGGGAGTTGGCATCACCGGGGAGCTGTTTTTT. As protein: CASTPLAGVGITGELFF.

Only one count was recorded for this clone. The chain is built from TRBV7-2 and TRBJ2-5; D uncertain. The V gene's germline CDR1 is SGHTA and CDR2 FQGNSA. V was cut by 1 base and J by 1 base, with 10 bases left in between. The CDR3 totals 15 residues. In DNA, the CDR3 is TGTGCCAGCAGCTTAGGTTCAGTGAGCCAAGAGACCCAGTACTTC. The encoded protein is CASSLGSVSQETQYF.

The CDR3 DNA is TGTGCCAGCAGTGCCCGACTAGCGGTATACGAGGTTATTGGGTTCTTC. Protein: CASSARLAVYEVIGFF. The chain combines TRBV6-6 with TRBJ2-1, with 9 bases aligning to TRBD2. This CDR3 comprises 16 residues. Per germline, CDR1 MNHNY and CDR2 SVGAGI (reference sequence). The V segment lost 5 bases and the J segment 15 bases; nucleotides outside the gene matches: 20.

This rearrangement joins TRBV9 to TRBJ1-5, with 7 bases identical to TRBD1. The CDR3 consists of 17 residues. J gave up 6 bases and V 0 bases, and 12 bases lay outside the gene matches. Germline assignment: CDR1 SGDLS and CDR2 YYNGEE. The CDR3 is CASSVAGQPLSCQPQHF. Written as DNA, the CDR3 is TGTGCCAGCAGCGTAGCGGGACAGCCCCTTTCGTGTCAGCCCCAGCATTTT.

V usage is TRBV5-6 and J usage is TRBJ2-3; D is undetermined. The CDR3 runs to 15 residues. V was shortened by 1 base and J by 2 bases, with 11 bases between the two germline ends. Germline CDR1 SGHDT, CDR2 YYEEEE. In DNA, the CDR3 is TGTGCCAGCAGCTTGCGTCAGCTTTACACAGATACGCAGTATTTT. It encodes CASSLRQLYTDTQYF.

The J gene is TRBJ2-5, the V gene TRBV14; the D gene is possibly TRBD1 (6 bases). Germline CDR1 and CDR2: SGHDN and FVKESK. Trimming cost V 4 bases and J 2 bases, with 11 bases left between them. The CDR3 length is 14 residues. The CDR3 nucleotides are TGTGCCAGCAGCCCCCGACAGGTGCAAGAGACCCAGTACTTC. Translation: CASSPRQVQETQYF.

The rearrangement uses TRBV2 and TRBJ2-3; D remains unclear. This CDR3 is 14 amino acids long. V lost 11 bases to trimming and J lost 0 bases, with 15 bases between them. Per the germline V gene, CDR1 is SNHLY and CDR2 is FYNNEI. CDR3 in amino acids: CASRPGTSTDTQYF. CDR3 bases: TGTGCCTCACGGCCAGGAACCAGCACAGATACGCAGTATTTT.

This clone showed up just once. This rearrangement joins TRBV27 to TRBJ2-1; TRBD2 is a possible D gene (5 bases). Trimming took 0 bases from V and 0 from J, leaving 15 bases between them. This CDR3 has 18 residues. Germline V gene sequence: CDR1 MNHEY, CDR2 SMNVEV (reference sequence). In nucleotides, the CDR3 is TGTGCCAGCAGTTTATCGATGAAAGGTGGGAGCTCCTACAATGAGCAGTTCTTC. It codes for CASSLSMKGGSSYNEQFF.

This clone was detected a few times. CDR3 in DNA: TGTGCCATCAGTGTCGCGGGAGACGAGCAGTACTTC. It translates to CAISVAGDEQYF. The chain recombines TRBV10-3 with TRBJ2-7; 7 positions match TRBD2. CDR3 length: 12 amino acids. V was clipped by 4 bases and J by 5 bases; unmatched bases: 2. Germline CDR1 and CDR2: ENHRY and SYGVKD.

This clone was seen only a few times. The chain uses TRBV5-1 and TRBJ2-2; the D is unclear. Germline V gene lookup returns CDR1 SGHRS and CDR2 YFSETQ. Deletions cut 0 bases from V and 10 bases from J, with 10 bases between. The CDR3 length is 13 residues. In DNA, the CDR3 is TGCGCCAGCAGCTTGGGCCCACCCGAGGAGCTGTTTTTT. It codes for CASSLGPPEELFF. The complete variable domain, with remaining parts taken from reference TRBV5-1 and TRBJ2-2, reads KAGVTQTPRYLIKTRGQQVTLSCSPISGHRSVSWYQQTPGQGLQFLFEYFSETQRNKGNFPGRFSGRQFSNSRSEMNVSTLELGDSALYLCASSLGPPEELFFGEGSRLTVL.

The V call is TRBV6-5, the J call TRBJ2-5; D gene ambiguous. Germline CDR1 MNHEY, CDR2 SVGAGI. The CDR3 contains 10 residues. V shed 10 bases and J shed 5 bases, with 8 bases lying between them. The CDR3 is CATMGETQYF. DNA for the CDR3: TGTGCCACCATGGGGGAGACCCAGTACTTC.

This clone was seen more than once but under ten times. The chain employs TRBV6-6 and TRBJ1-3; no firm D call. Germline assignment: CDR1 MNHNY and CDR2 SVGAGI (reference sequence). This CDR3 region has 12 residues. V lost 6 bases to trimming and J lost 4 bases, with 7 bases between them. CDR3 sequence (DNA): TGTGCCAGCAGCCAAACAGGAAACACCATATATTTT. Amino acids: CASSQTGNTIYF.

The CDR3, as DNA: TGTGCCAGCTCACCACTGGCTAGAACCTACGAGCAGTACTTC. Protein: CASSPLARTYEQYF. This chain links TRBV18 with TRBJ2-7, with no clear D. This CDR3 is 14 amino acids long. Trimming stripped 1 base from V and 2 bases from J, with 9 bases between. The V gene's germline CDR1 is KGHSH and CDR2 LQKENI.

This clone was counted a single time. The sample has other DNA sequences that encode this CDR3 too. J is TRBJ1-5 and V is TRBV30, with a tentative D call TRBD1 (5 bases). The ends were cut back, 0 bases at V and 5 bases at J, with 8 bases in the middle. From germline, CDR1 is GTSNPN and CDR2 SVGIG (reference sequence). The CDR3 loop spans 13 amino acids. CDR3 protein: CAWSVRGDQPQHF. In DNA form, the CDR3 reads TGTGCCTGGAGTGTACGAGGGGATCAGCCCCAGCATTTT.

The chain combines TRBV29-1 with TRBJ2-1, with D perhaps being TRBD1 or TRBD2 (7 bases each). V was cut by 6 bases and J by 0 bases, with 24 bases left in between. This CDR3 is 18 amino acids long. CDR1 is SQVTM and CDR2 is ANQGSEA in the germline V gene. The CDR3 spells CSVDEQGWREYSYNEQFF. The CDR3 nucleotides read TGCAGCGTGGATGAACAGGGGTGGCGGGAGTACTCCTACAATGAGCAGTTCTTC.

V usage is TRBV7-2 and J usage is TRBJ1-2; TRBD1 might be the D (6 bases). The CDR3 runs to 16 residues. V lost 1 base and J lost 2, with 14 bases in between. The germline gives CDR1 SGHTA, CDR2 FQGNSA. The CDR3 nucleotides read TGTGCCAGCAGCTTAGATTCCGACAGGTTCAACTATGGCTACACCTTC. Its protein is CASSLDSDRFNYGYTF.

J is TRBJ2-2 and V is TRBV4-2; tentatively, D is TRBD1 (5 bases). Germline values: CDR1 LGHNA, CDR2 YNFKEQ. Trimming took off 3 bases at V and 4 bases at J, with 15 bases between the two ends. The CDR3 runs to 16 residues. The CDR3 sequence is CASSHLLQGFTGELFF. As DNA, the CDR3 is TGTGCCAGCAGCCACCTACTGCAGGGTTTCACCGGGGAGCTGTTTTTT.

V is TRBV7-2 and J is TRBJ1-1, with D unresolved. CDR3 size: 15 residues. Trimming shortened V by 4 bases and J by 4 bases, and 16 bases separated the two germline ends. In germline, CDR1 is SGHTA, CDR2 FQGNSA. CDR3 sequence (DNA): TGTGCCAGCAGCTCAGCAGGTGGGTCGGGCACTGAAGCTTTCTTT. Its protein is CASSSAGGSGTEAFF.

The V gene is TRBV7-9, the J gene TRBJ2-7; no reliable D call. CDR1 and CDR2 (germline): SEHNR, FQNEAQ (reference sequence). This CDR3 has 12 amino acids. Trimming left V 5 bases short and J 3 bases short, with 8 bases between. CDR3 in amino acids: CASSPSVYEQYF. The CDR3 DNA is TGTGCCAGCAGCCCCTCGGTCTACGAGCAGTACTTC.

The chain is built from TRBV11-3 and TRBJ2-5; TRBD1 or TRBD2 may be the D gene (7 bases each). CDR1 is SGHNT, CDR2 YENEEA, per germline. The CDR3 totals 14 residues. Between the trimmed V and J ends, which lost 5 bases and 2 bases, there was a span of 12 bases. The CDR3 region has the DNA TGTGCCAGCAGCAGCGGGACAGCACAAGAGACCCAGTACTTC. Translated, it gives CASSSGTAQETQYF.

The chain joins TRBV27 to TRBJ2-3; unclear D gene. Germline V gene data show CDR1 as MNHEY and CDR2 as SMNVEV (reference sequence). V lost 3 bases and J 2 bases, leaving 6 bases between the germline ends. This CDR3 has 13 amino acids. For the CDR3, the DNA is TGTGCCAGCAGTTTCCACACCACAGATACGCAGTATTTT. This translates into CASSFHTTDTQYF.